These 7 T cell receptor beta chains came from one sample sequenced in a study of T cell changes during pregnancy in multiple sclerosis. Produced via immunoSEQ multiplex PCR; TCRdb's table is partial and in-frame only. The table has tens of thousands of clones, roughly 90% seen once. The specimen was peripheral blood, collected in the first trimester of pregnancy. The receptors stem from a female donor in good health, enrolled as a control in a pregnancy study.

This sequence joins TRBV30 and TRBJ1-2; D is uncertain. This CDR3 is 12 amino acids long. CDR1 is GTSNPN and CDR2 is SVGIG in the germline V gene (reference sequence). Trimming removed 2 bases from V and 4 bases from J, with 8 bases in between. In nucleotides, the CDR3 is TGTGCCTGGAGTCCCACTGGCTATGGCTACACCTTC. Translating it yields CAWSPTGYGYTF.

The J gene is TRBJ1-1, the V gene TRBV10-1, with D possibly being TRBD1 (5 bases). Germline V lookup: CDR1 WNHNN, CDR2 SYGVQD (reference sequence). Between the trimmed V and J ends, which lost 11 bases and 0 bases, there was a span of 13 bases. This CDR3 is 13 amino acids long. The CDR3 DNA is TGCGCCCGTGCCAGGGCTATGAACACTGAAGCTTTCTTT. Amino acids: CARARAMNTEAFF.

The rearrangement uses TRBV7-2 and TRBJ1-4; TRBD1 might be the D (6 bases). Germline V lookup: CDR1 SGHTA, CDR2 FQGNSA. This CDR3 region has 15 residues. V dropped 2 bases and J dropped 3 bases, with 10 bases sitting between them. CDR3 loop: CASSLTGRANEKLFF. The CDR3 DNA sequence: TGTGCCAGCAGCTTAACAGGGCGAGCTAATGAAAAACTGTTTTTT.

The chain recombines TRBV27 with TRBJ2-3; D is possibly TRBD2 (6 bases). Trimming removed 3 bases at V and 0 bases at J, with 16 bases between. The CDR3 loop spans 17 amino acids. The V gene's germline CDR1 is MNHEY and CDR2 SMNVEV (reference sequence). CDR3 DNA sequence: TGTGCCAGCAGTTTGGTCGGGAGACTACATAGCACAGATACGCAGTATTTT. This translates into CASSLVGRLHSTDTQYF.

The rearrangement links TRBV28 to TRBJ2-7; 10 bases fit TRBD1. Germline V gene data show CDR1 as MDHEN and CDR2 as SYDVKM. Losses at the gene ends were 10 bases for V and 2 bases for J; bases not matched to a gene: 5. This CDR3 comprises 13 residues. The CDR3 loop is CATWDRGAYEQYF. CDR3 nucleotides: TGTGCCACCTGGGACAGGGGAGCCTACGAGCAGTACTTC. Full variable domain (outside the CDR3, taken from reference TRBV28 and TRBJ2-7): DVKVTQSSRYLVKRTGEKVFLECVQDMDHENMFWYRQDPGLGLRLIYFSYDVKMKEKGDIPEGYSVSREKKERFSLILESASTNQTSMYLCATWDRGAYEQYFGPGTRLTVT.

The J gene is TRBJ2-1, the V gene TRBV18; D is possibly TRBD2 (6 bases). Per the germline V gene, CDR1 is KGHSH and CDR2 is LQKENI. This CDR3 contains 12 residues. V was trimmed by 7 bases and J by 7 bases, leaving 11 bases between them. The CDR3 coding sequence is TGTGCCAGCTACCCCGGGGGTAATGAGCAGTTCTTC. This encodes CASYPGGNEQFF.

The CDR3 DNA follows: TGTGCCAGCAGTGAGGTCAGGGAGAACACTGAAGCTTTCTTT. Translated, it gives CASSEVRENTEAFF. The V and J genes are TRBV6-1 and TRBJ1-1, with D possibly TRBD1 on 5 matching bases. Per germline, CDR1 MNHNS and CDR2 SASEGT. The CDR3 is made up of 14 amino acids. The germline V and J ends were trimmed by 3 bases and 1 base, with 9 bases remaining between them.